Listed here are 5 T cell receptor beta chains from one sample, sequenced in a study of control samples from healthy donors and cancer patients. This table comes from immunoSEQ multiplex PCR, and its TCRdb copy is limited to in-frame clones, with some not included. The data show more than 150,000 clones, with approximately 93% seen just once and 2.4% held by the top ten. Material for sequencing was blood. Source of these receptors: a man between 45 and 60 years old in good health.

The chain employs TRBV28 and TRBJ2-3; D gene ambiguous. The CDR3 has 13 amino acids. V shed 5 bases and J shed 1 base, with 7 bases lying between them. Germline V gene data show CDR1 as MDHEN and CDR2 as SYDVKM. The DNA for the CDR3 is TGTGCCAGCAGTCCCGCCCGCACAGATACGCAGTATTTT. Translated, it gives CASSPARTDTQYF.

This chain uses TRBV2 with TRBJ1-2; D may be TRBD1 (5 bases). Germline CDR1 SNHLY, CDR2 FYNNEI. The CDR3 runs 14 residues. V was clipped by 3 bases and J by 8 bases, with 16 bases between them. The CDR3 is CASSEAGPRSGYTF. CDR3 DNA: TGTGCCAGCAGTGAGGCAGGGCCCCGTTCGGGCTACACCTTC.

V gene TRBV5-1 combines with J gene TRBJ1-4; D ambiguous. The germline V gene encodes CDR1 SGHRS and CDR2 YFSETQ. The ends were cut back, 7 bases at V and 2 bases at J, with 15 bases in the middle. The CDR3 has 15 residues. CDR3 DNA: TGCGCCAGCTCCCTTTCTTTGGCGACTAATGAAAAACTGTTTTTT. This sequence encodes CASSLSLATNEKLFF.

V is TRBV4-1 and J is TRBJ1-1; weak D call: TRBD1 (5 bases). Germline lookup yields CDR1 MGHRA and CDR2 YSYEKL. The CDR3 covers 15 residues. The ends were cut back, 5 bases at V and 6 bases at J, with 19 bases in the middle. The CDR3 region is CASSSPGLGASEAFF. In DNA, the CDR3 is TGCGCCAGCAGCTCCCCGGGACTAGGGGCCTCTGAAGCTTTCTTT.

V is TRBV5-4 and J is TRBJ1-2, with D possibly matching TRBD1 (5 bases). The CDR3 is made up of 13 amino acids. In germline, CDR1 is SGHNT, CDR2 YYREEE (reference sequence). The V end lost 2 bases, the J end lost 4 bases, and 9 bases lay between the germline ends. CDR3 sequence: CASSFDGTYGYTF. For the CDR3, the DNA is TGTGCCAGCAGCTTCGATGGGACCTATGGCTACACCTTC.